Presented here are 21 T cell receptor beta chains from one specimen sequenced in a study of CD8 T cells in Susac syndrome. Random hexamers primed reverse transcription of about 0.45 to 1 ug RNA. TCRdb processed the immunoSEQ multiplex PCR reads anew with MiXCR; each CDR3 protein has one entry. The sample contains 80,000 to 90,000 distinct CDR3 sequences, around 93% of which appear only once. Sequencing input: CD8+ T cells from PBMCs. The receptors here all came from a human donor in good health.

The rearrangement links TRBV15 to TRBJ2-7, with D uncertain. The germline V and J ends were trimmed by 5 bases and 2 bases, with 10 bases remaining between them. The CDR3 is 13 residues long. The germline CDR1 and CDR2 sequences are LNHNV and YYDKDF (reference sequence). In nucleotides, the CDR3 is TGTGCCACCAGCGTCACTCCTACCTACGAGCAGTACTTC. The encoded protein is CATSVTPTYEQYF.

This rearrangement joins TRBV2 to TRBJ1-5; no firm D call. Germline V lookup: CDR1 SNHLY, CDR2 FYNNEI. CDR3 length equals 15 residues. The V end was cut by 4 bases, the J end by 7 bases, with 17 bases between. The CDR3 nucleotides are TGTGCCAGCAGTGTCCCGGGAGAGGCCTTCCAGCCCCAGCATTTT. Its protein is CASSVPGEAFQPQHF.

The chain combines TRBV10-1 with TRBJ2-6; TRBD1 agrees at 12 bases. CDR1 is WNHNN and CDR2 is SYGVQD in the germline V gene (reference sequence). Trimming took 5 bases from V and 1 from J; bases not matched to a gene: 3. The CDR3 spans 17 residues. CDR3 coding DNA: TGCGCCAGCAGTCCGGGACAGGGGGCGTCTGGGGCCAACGTCCTGACTTTC. The encoded protein is CASSPGQGASGANVLTF.

The chain employs TRBV5-1 and TRBJ1-1; possibly TRBD1 for D (5 bases). In germline, CDR1 is SGHRS, CDR2 YFSETQ. V lost 1 base and J lost 8, with 15 bases in between. This CDR3 comprises 14 residues. CDR3 residues: CASSLSQGSREAFF. The CDR3 DNA is TGCGCCAGCAGCTTGTCGCAGGGTAGTAGGGAAGCTTTCTTT.

The chain uses TRBV12-3 or TRBV12-4 and TRBJ2-7; D not certain. V gave up 3 bases and J gave up 0 bases, with 6 bases separating them. The CDR3 is 13 amino acids. CDR3 amino acids: CASSFGSSYEQYF. The CDR3 DNA reads as TGTGCCAGCAGTTTCGGCAGCTCCTACGAGCAGTACTTC.

The rearrangement joins TRBV29-1 to TRBJ2-3, with D tentatively TRBD1 (6 bases). Trimming shortened V by 3 bases and J by 4 bases, and 17 bases separated the two germline ends. The CDR3 has 15 residues. CDR1 is SQVTM, CDR2 ANQGSEA, per germline. As DNA, the CDR3 is TGCAGCGTTGAGGGACATCCCTTGAGGGCAGATACGCAGTATTTT. It translates to CSVEGHPLRADTQYF.

In DNA form, the CDR3 reads TGTGCCAGCAGTTTAGGCCCAGTGAATACGCAGTATTTT. Amino acids: CASSLGPVNTQYF. V gene TRBV12-3 or TRBV12-4 combines with J gene TRBJ2-3; D not resolved. The CDR3 loop spans 13 amino acids. The germline V and J ends were trimmed by 1 base and 7 bases, with 9 bases remaining between them.

CDR3 sequence reads: CASSQPGQGSYEQYF. As DNA, the CDR3 is TGTGCCAGCAGCCAACCAGGACAGGGGTCCTACGAGCAGTACTTC. V usage is TRBV4-2 and J usage is TRBJ2-7; 9 bases line up with TRBD1. Unmatched junction bases numbered 3, after V lost 2 bases and J lost 1 base. This CDR3 spans 15 amino acids. CDR1 LGHNA and CDR2 YNFKEQ come from the germline V gene.

The rearrangement joins TRBV7-8 to TRBJ2-7; 7 bases fit TRBD1. J gave up 7 bases and V 3 bases, and 9 bases lay outside the gene matches. This CDR3 spans 14 amino acids. Germline-derived CDR1 and CDR2 are SGHVS and FQNEAQ. CDR3 loop: CASSFADRLWEQYF. In nucleotides, the CDR3 is TGTGCCAGCAGCTTTGCGGACAGGCTTTGGGAGCAGTACTTC.

V and J are TRBV4-2 and TRBJ2-5; D is perhaps TRBD2 (6 bases). This CDR3 has 16 amino acids. From germline, CDR1 is LGHNA and CDR2 YNFKEQ. The germline V and J ends were trimmed by 4 bases and 0 bases, with 15 bases remaining between them. This CDR3 reads CASSRGTLKNQETQYF. The CDR3, as DNA: TGTGCCAGCAGCCGGGGGACTTTGAAAAACCAAGAGACCCAGTACTTC.

On this clonotype: The junction departs from germline at one end; a sequencing error may be responsible. The chain combines TRBV30 with TRBJ1-4; D is perhaps TRBD1 (5 bases). The germline gives CDR1 GTSNPN, CDR2 SVGIG (reference sequence). The CDR3 has 14 amino acids. The CDR3 spells CAWSVGRDLEELFF. Written as DNA, the CDR3 is TGTGCCTGGAGTGTAGGTAGGGACCTTGAAGAACTGTTTTTT.

This chain joins TRBV19 and TRBJ1-5, with 9 bases lining up with TRBD1. Trimming took 7 bases from V and 6 from J; bases not matched to a gene: 7. CDR3 length: 14 residues. Germline-derived CDR1 and CDR2 are LNHDA and SQIVND (reference sequence). For the CDR3, the DNA is TGTGCCAGTAAGTTACAGGGGGCGATTCAGCCCCAGCATTTT. It yields the protein CASKLQGAIQPQHF.

The chain employs TRBV6-6 and TRBJ2-3; D is possibly TRBD2 (7 bases). V was trimmed by 8 bases and J by 2 bases, leaving 11 bases between them. In germline, CDR1 is MNHNY, CDR2 SVGAGI (reference sequence). The CDR3 runs 13 residues. The CDR3: CASEGGITDTQYF. Written as DNA, the CDR3 is TGTGCCAGCGAGGGGGGGATCACAGATACGCAGTATTTT.

The chain has TRBV29-1 and TRBJ2-7; 7 bases line up with TRBD1. Germline V gene sequence: CDR1 SQVTM, CDR2 ANQGSEA. Losses at the gene ends were 7 bases for V and 5 bases for J; bases not matched to a gene: 14. The CDR3 sequence is 14 residues long. The CDR3 coding sequence is TGCAGCGCGAACAGGGGCCGCCAACTCGACGAGCAGTACTTC. This encodes CSANRGRQLDEQYF.

V is TRBV5-1 and J is TRBJ2-2, with TRBD2 as a possible D gene (6 bases). Germline-derived CDR1 and CDR2 are SGHRS and YFSETQ. CDR3 size: 14 residues. The V end lost 5 bases, the J end lost 6 bases, and 14 bases lay between the germline ends. The chain's CDR3 is CASRMEGLAGELFF. In DNA, the CDR3 is TGCGCCAGCAGGATGGAGGGTCTGGCCGGGGAGCTGTTTTTT.

V gene TRBV15 combines with J gene TRBJ1-1; no clear D gene. Germline CDR1 reads LNHNV; CDR2 reads YYDKDF (reference sequence). The V and J ends lost 5 bases and 3 bases respectively, with 4 bases between them. CDR3 length: 11 residues. The DNA for the CDR3 is TGTGCCACCAGCTCTGACACTGAAGCTTTCTTT. It translates to CATSSDTEAFF.

This clonotype was seen more than once but under ten times. The chain couples TRBV7-2 to TRBJ1-6; D may be TRBD1 (5 bases). Trimming removed 5 bases from V and 6 bases from J, with 14 bases in between. This CDR3 has 15 amino acids. CDR1 and CDR2 from the germline V gene are SGHTA and FQGNSA. The CDR3 sequence: CASSPSGTVNSPLHF. CDR3 sequence (DNA): TGTGCCAGCAGCCCTTCCGGGACCGTTAATTCACCCCTCCACTTT.

The CDR3 here is CAWSVGFYNEQFF. The CDR3 DNA sequence: TGTGCCTGGAGTGTAGGCTTTTACAATGAGCAGTTCTTC. The chain carries TRBV30 and TRBJ2-1, with unresolved D. Germline V lookup: CDR1 GTSNPN, CDR2 SVGIG (reference sequence). The CDR3 is 13 residues long. The germline V and J ends were trimmed by 0 bases and 4 bases, with 7 bases remaining between them.

This chain connects TRBV7-3 to TRBJ1-1, with D possibly matching TRBD1 (6 bases). Germline CDR1 is SGHTA and CDR2 is FQGTGA. Trimming took 2 bases from V and 5 from J, leaving 12 bases between them. CDR3 size: 14 residues. CDR3 DNA sequence: TGTGCCAGCAGCTTAGGGGGCGCGAGAACTGAAGCTTTCTTT. Residues: CASSLGGARTEAFF.

V is TRBV13 and J is TRBJ2-5, with TRBD1 matching over 7 bases. V lost 5 bases, J lost 7 bases, and 13 bases stayed unmatched. CDR3 length: 15 amino acids. Germline CDR1 is PRHDT and CDR2 is FYEKMQ (reference sequence). The CDR3 region has the DNA TGTGCCAGCAGCCCGAGACCCAGGGGGACGGCGACCCAGTACTTC. Translated: CASSPRPRGTATQYF.

V usage is TRBV4-1 and J usage is TRBJ2-1, with D possibly matching TRBD2 (6 bases). Germline-derived CDR1 and CDR2 are MGHRA and YSYEKL. The V and J ends lost 1 base and 5 bases respectively, with 6 bases between them. This CDR3 contains 13 residues. In DNA, the CDR3 is TGCGCCAGCAGCCAAGGGACTAACAATGAGCAGTTCTTC. Translation: CASSQGTNNEQFF.